Reported below is one T cell receptor (beta chain). These data are taken from a study of blood T cell repertoires in COVID-19. Libraries were prepared by immunoSEQ multiplex PCR; TCRdb keeps only in-frame clonotypes and omits some of them. Altogether tens of thousands of clones are present, about nine tenths being singletons, with the ten largest covering 1.6%. Germline-derived CDR1 and CDR2 are SGHAT and FQNNGV. The CDR3 sequence is 15 residues long. The ends were cut back, 0 bases at V and 1 base at J, with 7 bases in the middle. The chain is built from TRBV11-2 and TRBJ1-3, with a possible D match to TRBD1 (5 bases). This sequence was found in a man in his sixties with acute or convalescent COVID-19. Material for sequencing was peripheral blood. Written as DNA, the CDR3 is TGTGCCAGCAGCTTAGATGGGGGGTCTGGAAACACCATATATTTT. It is translated as CASSLDGGSGNTIYF.